This T cell receptor beta chain comes out of a study of metastatic and nonmetastatic thyroid tumors. Overall study context: A comparison of repertoires was made across blood and tumor or nodule tissue from malignant and benign thyroid patients.

The CDR3 is 11 residues long. The germline gives CDR1 LGHNT, CDR2 FRNRAP. V lost 5 bases and J lost 5, with 6 bases in between. This clone has only a few counts. Antigen: not known. Every patient was untreated before thyroid surgery. Original methodology: CDR3 differences across clinicopathological groups were used to build a distant-metastasis classifier for papillary thyroid cancer. TCRdb reprocessed the PCR reads via MiXCR. The V and J calls shown here were made by TCRdb, not taken from the authors' results. The table includes approximately 7,800 clones, over 25% detected once. Study findings and constraints: A significant increase in TCR beta diversity was reportedly seen in malignant thyroid tumors relative to benign nodules, in blood and tumor.

J is TRBJ2-5 and V is TRBV12-5; no clear D. Sequencing input: adjacent normal tissue. The source of this sequence is a female donor with papillary thyroid cancer or a benign thyroid nodule (not recorded which). Some clones in this sample may be carry-over from other donors' samples. CDR3 coding DNA: TGTGCTAGTGGTATTGGGGAGACCCAGTACTTC. Translated: CASGIGETQYF.